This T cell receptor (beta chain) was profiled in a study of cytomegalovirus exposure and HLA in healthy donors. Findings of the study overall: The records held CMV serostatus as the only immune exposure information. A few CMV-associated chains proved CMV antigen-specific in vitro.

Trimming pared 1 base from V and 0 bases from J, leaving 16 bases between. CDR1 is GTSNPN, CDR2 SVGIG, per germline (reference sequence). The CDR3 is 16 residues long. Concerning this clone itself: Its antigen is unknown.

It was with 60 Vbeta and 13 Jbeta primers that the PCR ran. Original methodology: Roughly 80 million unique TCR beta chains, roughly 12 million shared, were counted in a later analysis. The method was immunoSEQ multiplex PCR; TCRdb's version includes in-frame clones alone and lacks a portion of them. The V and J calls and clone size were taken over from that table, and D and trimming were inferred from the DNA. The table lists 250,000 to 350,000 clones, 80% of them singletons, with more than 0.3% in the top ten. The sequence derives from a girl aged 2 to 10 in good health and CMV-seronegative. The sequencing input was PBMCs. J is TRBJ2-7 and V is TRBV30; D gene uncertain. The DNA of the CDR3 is TGTGCCTGGAGTGGATCTCAGACAACCTCCTCCTACGAGCAGTACTTC. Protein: CAWSGSQTTSSYEQYF.